This TCR beta chain was captured in a study of shared clonotypes between healthy human individuals (dated by TCRdb to 2019 to 2021). For the study in its entirety: A couple of women and a few men aged 18 to 49 years were included in the cohort. For each donor, three plates each were used for CD4 naive and CD4 memory, two plates were used for CD8 naive, and one plate was used for CD8 memory. To estimate repertoire size and how much clonotypes are shared between individuals, the study performed deep sequencing of blood TCR repertoires from roughly five healthy adults. To increase sequencing depth and limit assay-specific biases, TCR repertoire library preparation and sequencing were carried out by different laboratories using diverse techniques. Per donor, leukapheresis produced somewhere between about 0.85 and 10 billion PBMCs. What the study reported, not specific to this receptor: Based on pairwise subsampling, the degree of clonotype sharing among donors was expected to be affected by sequencing depth. Sampling was restricted to blood, and TCR repertoires in tissues likely differ from the TCR repertoires found in blood. Rarefaction of sorted-subset datasets indicated incomplete sequencing despite the large sequencing depth. Estimated clonotype richness was generally larger for naive than for memory subsets. When a handful of donors were compared, the shared fraction of clonotypes was around 5% for naive CD4, around 4% for naive CD8, 2% to 2.5% for memory CD4, and roughly 0.4% for memory CD8. Because the study included a small number of donors, the genetic and exposure-history diversity represented was limited. Compared with non-shared clonotypes, the clonotypes found in all four sorted-subset donors had higher generation probabilities.

Using the deep immunoSEQ assay, multiplex PCR amplified TCR CDR3 regions from genomic DNA. Extracted genomic DNA from each cell subset was distributed evenly across all wells of several immunoSEQ 96-well plates, and each plate was treated as a replicate. For sorted subsets, about 210 ng of genomic DNA, equivalent to around 31,000 T cell genomes, went into each replicate PCR. The purified libraries were quantified using a Qubit 3.0 fluorometer, sized with a Bioanalyzer 2100, and then quantified again using the KAPA Library Quantification kit. Every immunoSEQ 96-well plate was sequenced on a separate single-read 150-cycle Illumina NextSeq 550 flow cell. For the original study's pipeline: The immunoSEQ output contained only junctional sequences without quality scores, so filtering could not match that applied to full-length reads. Sequences were annotated with PyIR, a Python wrapper for IgBLAST v1.9, using IMGT germline references to assign V/J genes and CDR3. Reads were filtered out if the reads had weak V/J assignments (E-value above 1e-6), no CDR3, stop codons, out-of-frame junctions, or ambiguous translated residues. A V3J clonotype was defined by an identical inferred V gene, J gene, and CDR3 amino acid sequence. The percentage overlap between two repertoires was calculated by dividing the number of shared unique clonotypes by the size of the smaller repertoire. Repertoire richness was assessed with RTK rarefaction, the Chao1 estimator, and Recon v2.1 estimates of unobserved clonotypes. Generation probabilities for all TCRbeta clonotypes obtained by the gDNA method from a handful of donors were computed using OLGA. Not all clones reach the TCRdb copy of this immuneACCESS table, which keeps in-frame sequences only. Checked studies attribute under half of the gap to unresolved V genes and leave the rest unexplained. V and J calls and clone size follow that table, whereas D and trimming were derived from the DNA. This sample gives about 380,000 clones in total; about 97% of them show up just once. Approximately 0.3% of the sample belongs to the ten largest clones.

The donors were healthy, HIV-negative adults who had no recently reported acute infections or vaccinations. Only Caucasian adults living in Nashville, Tennessee, USA were represented among the donors. CD8 memory samples consisted of magnetically selected CD45RO+ cells combined with CCR7-negative CD45RA+ effector memory (TemRA) cells. After blood collection by leukapheresis, PBMCs were isolated using Ficoll-Histopaque density gradient centrifugation and then cryopreserved in the vapor phase of liquid nitrogen. Analytical flow cytometry was used to check the purity and quantity of each magnetically sorted T cell population. From each sorted fraction, genomic DNA was isolated and quantified by UV absorbance on a Nanodrop 2000c. With respect to this clone: It lacks a known antigen. Base qualities are missing; no much larger clone stands one base away.

The sequenced sample was memory CD8+ T cells sorted from blood. The cell subset or site label for this specimen denotes: CD45RO+ cells pooled with CCR7-negative TemRA cells. This clonotype was sampled from a man aged 25-45 years in good health.

The DNA sequence reads TGTGCCAGCAGCTTGGGGGACAGGGCCTACAATGAGCAGTTCTTC. The translation is CASSLGDRAYNEQFF. Recombination joined TRBV7-9 with TRBJ2-1; TRBD1 lines up with 9 middle nucleotides. Reading from cysteine to phenylalanine, the CDR3 counts 15 amino acids. This entry keeps only the CDR3 DNA: 45 bases, framed from base 1. V is trimmed back by 3 bases and J by 2 bases, and the junction contains 2 bases that no gene match accounts for. The germline V gene (reference sequence) sets CDR1 to SEHNR and CDR2 to FQNEAQ.